Listed here are 28 T cell receptor beta chains from one sample, sequenced in a study of shared clonotypes between healthy human individuals. The repertoire was sequenced with immunoSEQ multiplex PCR; TCRdb's copy has only in-frame clones and lacks some. This sample yields some 1.4 million clones, of which 96% are seen a single time; 0.95% to 1.5% belongs to the top ten. Specimen: naive CD4+ T cells sorted from blood. Regarding subset: CD45RA+ positively selected. The receptors come from a man aged 25-45 years in good health.

V usage is TRBV25-1 and J usage is TRBJ2-5; 7 bases match TRBD1. V shed 3 bases, J shed 2 bases, and the junction held 9 bases outside the gene matches. The germline CDR1 and CDR2 sequences are MGHDK and SYGVNS. The length of the CDR3 is 16 residues. This chain's CDR3 is CASSDHRGLVQETQYF. The CDR3 bases are TGTGCCAGCAGTGACCACAGGGGCTTAGTGCAAGAGACCCAGTACTTC.

This clone was seen once. The same CDR3 can be traced to other DNA sequences in this sample. The V and J genes are TRBV2 and TRBJ1-1; D ambiguous. V was cut by 3 bases and J by 4 bases, with 6 bases left in between. Germline V lookup: CDR1 SNHLY, CDR2 FYNNEI. The CDR3 totals 12 residues. CDR3 residues: CASSDPGTEAFF. The DNA of the CDR3 is TGTGCCAGCAGTGACCCCGGCACTGAAGCTTTCTTT.

The gene calls are TRBV6-5 and TRBJ2-5; 9 bases match TRBD2. CDR1 and CDR2 (germline): MNHEY, SVGAGI. Germline trimming cut 6 bases from V and 0 bases from J; bases unmatched to any gene: 5. This CDR3 is 15 amino acids long. The CDR3 nucleotides read TGTGCCAGCAGGGCGACTAGCGGTTACCAAGAGACCCAGTACTTC. It translates to CASRATSGYQETQYF.

The chain recombines TRBV7-2 with TRBJ2-1; possible D gene TRBD2, 5 bases. The germline gives CDR1 SGHTA, CDR2 FQGNSA. This CDR3 has 14 amino acids. V lost 5 bases to trimming and J lost 9 bases, with 17 bases between them. The DNA of the CDR3 is TGTGCCAGCAGCCGGGATTGGGCCGAGGGTGAGCAGTTCTTC. Residues: CASSRDWAEGEQFF.

The CDR3: CASSQDVALYEQYF. CDR3 DNA sequence: TGTGCCAGCAGCCAAGACGTAGCGCTCTACGAGCAGTACTTC. The chain is built from TRBV4-2 and TRBJ2-7; perhaps TRBD2 as D (5 bases). Per germline, CDR1 LGHNA and CDR2 YNFKEQ. Trimming shortened V by 0 bases and J by 3 bases, and 9 bases separated the two germline ends. The CDR3 consists of 14 residues.

This chain uses TRBV7-3 with TRBJ2-2; D not certain. Germline V gene data show CDR1 as SGHTA and CDR2 as FQGTGA. The CDR3 consists of 15 residues. Between the trimmed V and J ends, which lost 1 base and 2 bases, there was a span of 8 bases. The CDR3 is CASSLIRGNTGELFF. CDR3 DNA sequence: TGTGCCAGCAGCTTAATTCGCGGAAACACCGGGGAGCTGTTTTTT.

V usage is TRBV7-9 and J usage is TRBJ2-3; tentatively, D is TRBD1 or TRBD2 (5 bases each). This CDR3 is 16 amino acids long. Trimming cost V 4 bases and J 3 bases, with 17 bases left between them. Germline V gene sequence: CDR1 SEHNR, CDR2 FQNEAQ (reference sequence). The CDR3 sequence: CASSSPRGGSTDTQYF. In nucleotides, the CDR3 is TGTGCCAGCAGCTCCCCGAGGGGCGGTTCGACAGATACGCAGTATTTT. The variable domain in full, with the rest retrieved from reference TRBV7-9 and TRBJ2-3, is DTGVSQNPRHKITKRGQNVTFRCDPISEHNRLYWYRQTLGQGPEFLTYFQNEAQLEKSRLLSDRFSAERPKGSFSTLEIQRTEQGDSAMYLCASSSPRGGSTDTQYFGPGTRLTVL.

The rearrangement joins TRBV7-9 to TRBJ2-1; tentatively, D is TRBD1 (6 bases). The V gene lost 5 bases and the J gene lost 7 bases, with 21 bases spanning the gap. Germline CDR1 SEHNR, CDR2 FQNEAQ (reference sequence). The CDR3 is made up of 16 amino acids. CDR3 amino acids: CASSPRQVSSRNEQFF. CDR3 bases: TGTGCCAGCAGCCCACGACAGGTGTCAAGCCGGAATGAGCAGTTCTTC.

This rearrangement joins TRBV7-8 to TRBJ2-7, with no clear D. The V gene lost 7 bases and the J gene lost 0 bases, with 13 bases spanning the gap. The CDR3 is made up of 14 amino acids. The germline gives CDR1 SGHVS, CDR2 FQNEAQ. The CDR3 sequence: CASNPTVSSYEQYF. Written as DNA, the CDR3 is TGTGCCAGCAACCCGACCGTAAGCTCCTACGAGCAGTACTTC.

The rearrangement joins TRBV5-4 to TRBJ1-2; D is ambiguous. V lost 10 bases to trimming and J lost 0 bases, with 10 bases between them. CDR1 is SGHNT, CDR2 YYREEE, per germline (reference sequence). This CDR3 comprises 12 residues. Here the CDR3 reads CAGSGTNYGYTF. The CDR3 bases are TGTGCCGGGTCGGGGACTAACTATGGCTACACCTTC.

The V and J genes are TRBV5-1 and TRBJ1-3; maybe TRBD1 (5 bases). The CDR3 contains 16 residues. CDR1 is SGHRS, CDR2 YFSETQ, per germline. V was cut by 0 bases and J by 3 bases, with 13 bases left in between. CDR3 sequence: CASSLDQGMGGNTIYF. CDR3 nucleotide sequence: TGCGCCAGCAGCTTGGATCAGGGAATGGGTGGAAACACCATATATTTT.

The V and J genes are TRBV15 and TRBJ2-1, with 9 bases fitting TRBD2. In germline, CDR1 is LNHNV, CDR2 YYDKDF (reference sequence). This CDR3 spans 16 amino acids. V lost 2 bases, J lost 6 bases, and 8 bases stayed unmatched. The CDR3 region has the DNA TGTGCCACCAGCAGAAATAGCGGGGGAGGGGGCAATGAGCAGTTCTTC. Protein: CATSRNSGGGGNEQFF.

This clone appeared a single time. Distinct nucleotide sequences in the sample also encode this CDR3. J is TRBJ2-1 and V is TRBV7-9; 7 bases align to TRBD2. This CDR3 region has 10 residues. The V and J ends lost 8 bases and 9 bases, in that order; junction bases with no gene match: 1. The germline CDR1 and CDR2 sequences are SEHNR and FQNEAQ (reference sequence). The CDR3 loop reads CASGLGEQFF. The CDR3 nucleotides are TGTGCCAGCGGACTAGGTGAGCAGTTCTTC. The whole variable domain, remainder taken from reference TRBV7-9 and TRBJ2-1, is DTGVSQNPRHKITKRGQNVTFRCDPISEHNRLYWYRQTLGQGPEFLTYFQNEAQLEKSRLLSDRFSAERPKGSFSTLEIQRTEQGDSAMYLCASGLGEQFFGPGTRLTVL.

A few counts support this clone. The chain joins TRBV10-3 to TRBJ1-2; D unclear. The ends were cut back, 9 bases at V and 4 bases at J, with 12 bases in the middle. CDR3 length: 12 amino acids. CDR1 and CDR2 from the germline V gene are ENHRY and SYGVKD. The CDR3 DNA reads as TGTGCCATTGGAAGGGATACCTATGGCTACACCTTC. It translates to CAIGRDTYGYTF.

Regarding this clone: This sample also contains other DNA sequences that code for the same CDR3. V is TRBV5-1 and J is TRBJ2-5; D remains unclear. Trimming took off 0 bases at V and 5 bases at J, with 11 bases between the two ends. Germline assignment: CDR1 SGHRS and CDR2 YFSETQ. The CDR3 covers 14 residues. The CDR3 bases are TGCGCCAGCAGCTTGGATTTAGTGGGGGAGACCCAGTACTTC. Protein: CASSLDLVGETQYF.

Here the CDR3 reads CASSLERGRAGNQPQHF. DNA for the CDR3: TGTGCCAGCAGCTTGGAGAGAGGCAGGGCGGGCAATCAGCCCCAGCATTTT. This chain uses TRBV7-9 with TRBJ1-5; D possibly corresponds to TRBD1 (5 bases). Trimming removed 3 bases at V and 2 bases at J, with 17 bases between. Germline V gene data show CDR1 as SEHNR and CDR2 as FQNEAQ (reference sequence). This CDR3 has 17 amino acids.

Remarks on this clone: The same CDR3 also results from other DNA sequences found in this sample. This rearrangement joins TRBV20-1 to TRBJ2-3, with D unclear. Germline V CDR1 and CDR2: DFQATT, SNEGSKA (reference sequence). Trimming pared 0 bases from V and 6 bases from J, leaving 4 bases between. This CDR3 is 11 amino acids long. The CDR3 nucleotides read TGCAGTGCTAGAGATCTTGATACGCAGTATTTT. Its translation is CSARDLDTQYF.

The J gene is TRBJ2-1, the V gene TRBV5-3; no reliable D call. TRBV5-3 belongs to the ORF category, with a function that is uncertain. The CDR3 is 15 residues long. V gave up 0 bases and J gave up 1 base, with 8 bases separating them. The chain's CDR3 is CARSLESPSYNEQFF. CDR3 DNA: TGTGCCAGAAGCTTGGAATCGCCTTCCTACAATGAGCAGTTCTTC.

V and J are TRBV7-9 and TRBJ1-5, with a weak D call TRBD1 (6 bases). Trimming left V 4 bases short and J 3 bases short, with 10 bases between. This CDR3 has 14 amino acids. From germline, CDR1 is SEHNR and CDR2 FQNEAQ (reference sequence). The CDR3 loop is CASSSQGFNQPQHF. CDR3 coding DNA: TGTGCCAGCAGCTCGCAGGGGTTCAATCAGCCCCAGCATTTT.

This chain uses TRBV4-1 with TRBJ2-1; 7 bases match TRBD2. Per the germline V gene, CDR1 is MGHRA and CDR2 is YSYEKL. Trimming took 1 base from V and 1 from J; bases not matched to a gene: 4. CDR3 size: 16 residues. CDR3 DNA sequence: TGCGCCAGCAGCCAAGGAGCTAGCGGTTCCTACAATGAGCAGTTCTTC. It codes for CASSQGASGSYNEQFF.

V is TRBV5-4 and J is TRBJ2-5; the D gene is possibly TRBD2 (5 bases). The CDR3 contains 13 residues. The V and J ends lost 1 base and 2 bases respectively, with 6 bases between them. Germline loops: CDR1 SGHNT, CDR2 YYREEE (reference sequence). CDR3 DNA sequence: TGTGCCAGCAGCTTGACTAGACAAGAGACCCAGTACTTC. Amino acids: CASSLTRQETQYF.

This clone was found a few times. V usage is TRBV14 and J usage is TRBJ2-7; a weak D match, TRBD1 (6 bases). The CDR3 sequence is 14 residues long. The germline V and J ends were trimmed by 4 bases and 0 bases, with 10 bases remaining between them. Germline V gives CDR1 SGHDN, CDR2 FVKESK. The CDR3 bases are TGTGCCAGCAGCCCCCAGGGGACCTCCTACGAGCAGTACTTC. Its protein product is CASSPQGTSYEQYF.

The rearrangement links TRBV5-1 to TRBJ1-1; D is undetermined. This CDR3 is 14 amino acids long. V gave up 3 bases and J gave up 2 bases, with 11 bases separating them. CDR1 and CDR2 (germline): SGHRS, YFSETQ. The CDR3 DNA reads as TGCGCCAGCAGCTCTCACATCGACAACACTGAAGCTTTCTTT. Its protein product is CASSSHIDNTEAFF.

V gene TRBV10-2 combines with J gene TRBJ2-3, with D maybe TRBD1 (5 bases). The CDR3 has 13 residues. Trimming pared 7 bases from V and 9 bases from J, leaving 17 bases between. Germline V CDR1 and CDR2: WSHSY, SAAADI. The CDR3 nucleotides are TGCGCCAGCACTTCCGGGCCCCAGGGCACGCAGTATTTT. Protein product: CASTSGPQGTQYF.

The genes are TRBV10-2 and TRBJ2-7; TRBD2 aligns across 10 bases. V dropped 4 bases and J dropped 4; count of bases not matched to a gene: 7. This CDR3 has 15 residues. Germline V lookup: CDR1 WSHSY, CDR2 SAAADI. Written as DNA, the CDR3 is TGCGCCAGCAGTGTTTCGGCTAGCGGGAGATACGAGCAGTACTTC. Encoded protein: CASSVSASGRYEQYF.

CDR3 coding DNA: TGTGCCAGCAGCTTGGGGGGTCCCAATCAGCCCCAGCATTTT. It yields the protein CASSLGGPNQPQHF. The chain recombines TRBV7-9 with TRBJ1-5; D is perhaps TRBD1 (5 bases). V was clipped by 3 bases and J by 3 bases, with 9 bases between them. Germline assignment: CDR1 SEHNR and CDR2 FQNEAQ (reference sequence). The CDR3 has 14 residues.

V and J are TRBV29-1 and TRBJ1-2; 7 nucleotides line up with TRBD1. The CDR3 is 14 residues long. V lost 7 bases, J lost 4 bases, and 12 bases stayed unmatched. Germline CDR1 is SQVTM and CDR2 is ANQGSEA. CDR3: CSDRDRKAPYGYTF. DNA of the CDR3: TGCAGCGATCGGGACAGAAAAGCGCCCTATGGCTACACCTTC.

This rearrangement joins TRBV7-9 to TRBJ2-7; TRBD2 agrees at 12 bases. The CDR3 extends over 15 amino acids. CDR1 and CDR2 (germline): SEHNR, FQNEAQ (reference sequence). V dropped 6 bases and J dropped 5; count of bases not matched to a gene: 8. CDR3 bases: TGTGCCAGCAGGCCCCCGACTAGCGGGAGAAACGAGCAGTACTTC. It encodes CASRPPTSGRNEQYF.